What follows are 28 T cell receptor beta chains derived from one specimen sequenced in a study of cytomegalovirus exposure and HLA in healthy donors. This PCR relied on a set of 60 Vbeta primers and 13 Jbeta primers. Produced via immunoSEQ multiplex PCR; TCRdb's table is partial and in-frame only. The data hold around 150,000 clones, with roughly three quarters observed a single time. Sequenced sample: PBMCs. These receptors were collected from a man aged 30-40 years in good health and CMV-seronegative.

This clone showed up just a few times. The chain couples TRBV6-5 to TRBJ1-1, with D perhaps TRBD1 (5 bases). Germline V gene lookup returns CDR1 MNHEY and CDR2 SVGAGI. This CDR3 spans 15 amino acids. V lost 3 bases, J lost 4 bases, and 15 bases lay in between. The CDR3 loop is CASSYFGGGSTEAFF. CDR3 nucleotides: TGTGCCAGCAGTTATTTCGGGGGGGGTAGCACTGAAGCTTTCTTT.

The chain has TRBV5-1 and TRBJ2-7; perhaps TRBD1 as D (5 bases). With 0 bases removed from V and 3 bases from J, the gap between germline ends came to 7 bases. The V gene's germline CDR1 is SGHRS and CDR2 YFSETQ. The CDR3 consists of 13 residues. The CDR3 loop is CASSLEQDYEQYF. In DNA form, the CDR3 reads TGCGCCAGCAGCTTGGAACAGGACTACGAGCAGTACTTC. Together with reference TRBV5-1 and TRBJ2-7, the CDR3 gives the full variable domain: KAGVTQTPRYLIKTRGQQVTLSCSPISGHRSVSWYQQTPGQGLQFLFEYFSETQRNKGNFPGRFSGRQFSNSRSEMNVSTLELGDSALYLCASSLEQDYEQYFGPGTRLTVT.

This clone occurred once. V gene TRBV7-2 combines with J gene TRBJ2-7; TRBD2 matches at 8 bases. CDR3 length: 16 amino acids. The V and J ends lost 4 bases and 2 bases, in that order; junction bases with no gene match: 10. Per germline, CDR1 SGHTA and CDR2 FQGNSA. DNA of the CDR3: TGTGCCAGCAGCTCCTGGCTAGCGGGTCTCCCCTACGAGCAGTACTTC. Its translation is CASSSWLAGLPYEQYF.

This sequence joins TRBV6-5 and TRBJ2-7; 7 bases align to TRBD1. CDR3 length: 15 residues. Per germline, CDR1 MNHEY and CDR2 SVGAGI. With 6 bases clipped from V and 2 bases from J, the junction kept 10 bases outside the gene matches. The CDR3 region is CASRRDRAVPYEQYF. CDR3 DNA sequence: TGTGCCAGCAGAAGAGACAGGGCGGTACCCTACGAGCAGTACTTC.

This sequence joins TRBV6-1 and TRBJ2-7; tentative D call: TRBD2 (6 bases). Germline V gene lookup returns CDR1 MNHNS and CDR2 SASEGT. CDR3 length: 17 amino acids. V dropped 3 bases and J dropped 3 bases, with 21 bases sitting between them. The CDR3 DNA follows: TGTGCCAGCAGTGAGCCCCCGGGGTATTTGGGACTCTACGAGCAGTACTTC. It translates to CASSEPPGYLGLYEQYF.

This clone was recorded a few times. The gene calls are TRBV19 and TRBJ2-3; D possibly corresponds to TRBD2 (6 bases). The germline CDR1 and CDR2 sequences are LNHDA and SQIVND (reference sequence). This CDR3 is built from 14 residues. V shed 8 bases and J shed 1 base, with 13 bases lying between them. CDR3: CASGVGLGTDTQYF. The CDR3 region has the DNA TGTGCCAGTGGGGTGGGACTGGGCACAGATACGCAGTATTTT. Combining the CDR3 with reference TRBV19 and TRBJ2-3 gives the whole variable domain DGGITQSPKYLFRKEGQNVTLSCEQNLNHDAMYWYRQDPGQGLRLIYYSQIVNDFQKGDIAEGYSVSREKKESFPLTVTSAQKNPTAFYLCASGVGLGTDTQYFGPGTRLTVL.

The chain combines TRBV14 with TRBJ1-5; D not certain. The CDR3 spans 12 residues. Germline values: CDR1 SGHDN, CDR2 FVKESK. Deletions cut 2 bases from V and 7 bases from J, with 6 bases between. CDR3 coding DNA: TGTGCCAGCAGCCAAAGAGGGCAGCCCCAGCATTTT. Protein: CASSQRGQPQHF. The whole variable domain, filled in from reference TRBV14 and TRBJ1-5, reads EAGVTQFPSHSVIEKGQTVTLRCDPISGHDNLYWYRRVMGKEIKFLLHFVKESKQDESGMPNNRFLAERTGGTYSTLKVQPAELEDSGVYFCASSQRGQPQHFGDGTRLSIL.

The rearrangement uses TRBV27 and TRBJ2-7; 10 bases are a match to TRBD2. After removal of 7 bases from V and 4 bases from J, the junction contained 10 bases not matched to a gene. Germline-derived CDR1 and CDR2 are MNHEY and SMNVEV (reference sequence). This CDR3 spans 15 amino acids. CDR3 nucleotide sequence: TGTGCCAGCATGAGGACCTCTAGCGGGAGTTACGAGCAGTACTTC. This gives the protein CASMRTSSGSYEQYF.

The rearrangement joins TRBV5-1 to TRBJ1-3; the D is unclear. The germline V gene encodes CDR1 SGHRS and CDR2 YFSETQ. The V end was cut by 5 bases, the J end by 0 bases, with 12 bases between. The CDR3 contains 15 residues. The CDR3 DNA reads as TGCGCCAGCAGTTTGTTGGGAGACTCTGGAAACACCATATATTTT. This translates into CASSLLGDSGNTIYF. Combining the CDR3 with reference TRBV5-1 and TRBJ1-3 gives the whole variable domain KAGVTQTPRYLIKTRGQQVTLSCSPISGHRSVSWYQQTPGQGLQFLFEYFSETQRNKGNFPGRFSGRQFSNSRSEMNVSTLELGDSALYLCASSLLGDSGNTIYFGEGSWLTVV.

The chain recombines TRBV28 with TRBJ2-2; D unresolved. There are 12 residues in the CDR3. V lost 6 bases and J lost 5, with 7 bases in between. In germline, CDR1 is MDHEN, CDR2 SYDVKM. The DNA for the CDR3 is TGTGCCAGCAGAGCCGGGACCGGGGAGCTGTTTTTT. Its translation is CASRAGTGELFF.

The rearrangement uses TRBV10-3 and TRBJ2-1; 8 bases match TRBD2. Germline-derived CDR1 and CDR2 are ENHRY and SYGVKD. The CDR3 spans 16 residues. V shed 3 bases and J 5 bases; nucleotides not matched to a gene: 9. CDR3 in amino acids: CAISDQFSGVDNEQFF. CDR3 coding DNA: TGTGCCATCAGTGACCAATTTAGCGGGGTGGACAATGAGCAGTTCTTC.

The chain couples TRBV28 to TRBJ2-3; the D gene is possibly TRBD1 (5 bases). The CDR3 length is 14 residues. The V end was cut by 7 bases, the J end by 0 bases, with 11 bases between. CDR1 and CDR2 from the germline V gene are MDHEN and SYDVKM. CDR3 amino acids: CASIGAESTDTQYF. DNA of the CDR3: TGTGCCAGCATAGGGGCGGAAAGCACAGATACGCAGTATTTT.

V is TRBV6-5 and J is TRBJ1-1; D unresolved. V gave up 2 bases and J gave up 5 bases, with 12 bases separating them. The CDR3 sequence is 14 residues long. The V gene's germline CDR1 is MNHEY and CDR2 SVGAGI. The chain's CDR3 is CASSYGRSGTEAFF. CDR3 in DNA: TGTGCCAGCAGTTACGGCAGGTCGGGGACTGAAGCTTTCTTT.

The chain couples TRBV5-1 to TRBJ1-1; D possibly corresponds to TRBD1 (5 bases). The germline gives CDR1 SGHRS, CDR2 YFSETQ. CDR3 length: 13 amino acids. V gave up 5 bases and J gave up 1 base, with 9 bases separating them. The CDR3 DNA reads TGCGCCAGCAGGGTGGGGGGGAACACTGAAGCTTTCTTT. As protein: CASRVGGNTEAFF. The whole variable domain, filled in from reference TRBV5-1 and TRBJ1-1, reads KAGVTQTPRYLIKTRGQQVTLSCSPISGHRSVSWYQQTPGQGLQFLFEYFSETQRNKGNFPGRFSGRQFSNSRSEMNVSTLELGDSALYLCASRVGGNTEAFFGQGTRLTVV.

The chain is built from TRBV15 and TRBJ2-5; D is unresolved. Trimming took off 5 bases at V and 7 bases at J, with 11 bases between the two ends. Germline CDR1 and CDR2: LNHNV and YYDKDF (reference sequence). CDR3 length: 12 residues. CDR3 region: CATSPGVVTQYF. The CDR3 DNA reads TGTGCCACCAGCCCGGGTGTGGTGACCCAGTACTTC.

The chain has TRBV2 and TRBJ2-7, with 8 bases aligning to TRBD1. The CDR3 has 14 residues. V was clipped by 7 bases and J by 0 bases; unmatched bases: 5. The germline V gene encodes CDR1 SNHLY and CDR2 FYNNEI. DNA for the CDR3: TGTGCCAGCAATGACAGGGGCAGCTCCTACGAGCAGTACTTC. Its protein product is CASNDRGSSYEQYF.

The rearrangement links TRBV5-1 to TRBJ2-7, with TRBD1 identical over 8 bases. The ends lost 3 bases at V and 4 bases at J; junction bases unmatched: 6. This CDR3 has 14 amino acids. CDR1 SGHRS and CDR2 YFSETQ come from the germline V gene. The CDR3 protein is CASSSGQALYEQYF. CDR3 sequence (DNA): TGCGCCAGCAGCTCGGGACAGGCCCTTTACGAGCAGTACTTC.

This clone has more than one count but fewer than ten. The chain uses TRBV13 and TRBJ2-1, with D possibly being TRBD2 (6 bases). CDR1 is PRHDT, CDR2 FYEKMQ, per germline (reference sequence). V was trimmed by 5 bases and J by 4 bases, leaving 15 bases between them. The CDR3 length is 15 residues. CDR3 in DNA: TGTGCCAGCAGCCGGGCGGGGCTTGGGTACAATGAGCAGTTCTTC. It translates to CASSRAGLGYNEQFF.

This clone was recorded once. This rearrangement joins TRBV30 to TRBJ2-5; the match to TRBD1 covers 11 bases. Germline values: CDR1 GTSNPN, CDR2 SVGIG (reference sequence). V lost 5 bases to trimming and J lost 6 bases; unmatched junction nucleotides: 8. The CDR3 covers 14 residues. The CDR3 region has the DNA TGTGCCTGGTCCCCCGGACAGGGGGCACAGACCCAGTACTTC. Its protein is CAWSPGQGAQTQYF.

The chain has TRBV5-1 and TRBJ2-5; 11 positions match TRBD1. Trimming cost V 0 bases and J 4 bases; bases outside gene matches: 5. The germline V gene has CDR1 SGHRS and CDR2 YFSETQ. This CDR3 contains 16 residues. The CDR3 DNA follows: TGCGCCAGCAGCTTGGCGGGGGACAGGGGGGGAGAGACCCAGTACTTC. This encodes CASSLAGDRGGETQYF. Full variable domain (missing parts from reference TRBV5-1 and TRBJ2-5): KAGVTQTPRYLIKTRGQQVTLSCSPISGHRSVSWYQQTPGQGLQFLFEYFSETQRNKGNFPGRFSGRQFSNSRSEMNVSTLELGDSALYLCASSLAGDRGGETQYFGPGTRLLVL.

The chain employs TRBV11-3 and TRBJ2-5, with D possibly being TRBD1 (5 bases). Germline V lookup: CDR1 SGHNT, CDR2 YENEEA. V was pared by 1 base and J by 4 bases, with 19 bases between. The CDR3 has 17 residues. The CDR3 spells CASSLGSGNIFGETQYF. Here the CDR3 DNA reads TGTGCCAGCAGCTTAGGGTCAGGGAACATATTTGGAGAGACCCAGTACTTC.

This chain links TRBV10-3 with TRBJ1-1; 7 positions agree with TRBD1. J lost 5 bases, V lost 0 bases, and 15 bases had no gene match. Looked up from germline, CDR1 is ENHRY and CDR2 is SYGVKD. CDR3 length: 18 amino acids. CDR3 bases: TGTGCCATCAGTGAGTCGACAGCCCAACAGGGGTCGGGGACTGAAGCTTTCTTT. Translated, it gives CAISESTAQQGSGTEAFF.

Note on this clone: This sample also contains other DNA sequences that code for the same CDR3. This chain uses TRBV2 with TRBJ2-7; D uncertain. V shed 4 bases and J shed 4 bases, with 8 bases lying between them. This CDR3 has 12 amino acids. CDR1 is SNHLY, CDR2 FYNNEI, per germline. CDR3 amino acids: CASSVNGYEQYF. CDR3 sequence (DNA): TGTGCCAGCAGTGTTAACGGGTACGAGCAGTACTTC.

V is TRBV5-1 and J is TRBJ2-5; 7 nucleotides line up with TRBD2. CDR1 SGHRS and CDR2 YFSETQ come from the germline V gene. CDR3 length: 12 residues. Trimming cost V 5 bases and J 3 bases; bases outside gene matches: 1. The CDR3: CASRLAEETQYF. CDR3 bases: TGCGCCAGCAGGCTAGCGGAAGAGACCCAGTACTTC.

The rearrangement joins TRBV6-1 to TRBJ2-5; 10 bases line up with TRBD1. This CDR3 contains 14 residues. Trimming removed 5 bases from V and 4 bases from J; junction bases left unmatched: 4. Germline CDR1 reads MNHNS; CDR2 reads SASEGT. The CDR3 DNA reads as TGTGCCAGCAGTCCTGACAGGGGGCGAGAGACCCAGTACTTC. Its translation: CASSPDRGRETQYF.

This clone was picked up a small number of times. The gene calls are TRBV7-2 and TRBJ2-5; D possibly corresponds to TRBD2 (6 bases). TRBJ2-7 explains the end of the DNA better; the J call may be wrong. The CDR3 has 15 amino acids. CDR1 and CDR2 from the germline V gene are SGHTA and FQGNSA. The CDR3 DNA reads TGTGCCAGCAGCTTAGTGGGGGGAGCGGGCTACGAGCAGTACTTC. It translates to CASSLVGGAGYEQYF.

This clone has more than one count but fewer than ten. The CDR3 is CASSLQYISGYEQYF. Written as DNA, the CDR3 is TGTGCCAGCAGCTTACAGTACATATCGGGATACGAGCAGTACTTC. This chain uses TRBV7-9 with TRBJ2-7, with D perhaps TRBD2 (5 bases). Germline V gene lookup returns CDR1 SEHNR and CDR2 FQNEAQ (reference sequence). V lost 2 bases and J 4 bases, leaving 15 bases between the germline ends. The CDR3 is made up of 15 amino acids.

The genes are TRBV7-8 and TRBJ1-5; 8 bases line up with TRBD1. This CDR3 contains 13 residues. CDR1 and CDR2 (germline): SGHVS, FQNEAQ. The J segment lost 6 bases and the V segment lost 5 bases, leaving 3 bases of the junction unmatched. The CDR3 is CASSETGGQPQHF. CDR3 DNA: TGTGCCAGCAGCGAAACAGGGGGTCAGCCCCAGCATTTT.